This is a list of T cell receptor beta chains from one sample in a study of human T cells and chemical hapten exposure. TCRdb processed the RACE reads anew with MiXCR; each CDR3 protein has one entry. The sample holds some 98,000 distinct CDR3 sequences, 10% to 11% seen once. Sample: whole blood, taken in connection with sensitization to the hapten diphenylcyclopropenone (DPC). The receptor source for this set is a woman aged 55-69 years with alopecia areata. Some clones in this sample may be carry-over from other donors' samples. The CDR3 runs from the conserved cysteine through the conserved F or W. Each record gives: J gene, D gene, V gene, clone size, CDR3 DNA, CDR3 protein. A D gene is named only where the DNA matches it firmly. Clone size, where shown, is once, few, many, or a class for clones that have expanded.

>TRBJ1-2|TRBD1|TRBV3-1|many
TGTGCCAGCAGTCGACAGGGGACTAACTATGGCTACACCTTC
CASSRQGTNYGYTF
>TRBJ2-3|.|TRBV20-1|.
TGCAGTGCTAGCCCTAGCATGGCAGATACGCAGTATTTT
CSASPSMADTQYF
>TRBJ2-1|TRBD2|TRBV29-1|.
TGCAGCGCCGGGGGGGAGGCCCTTTACAATGAGCAGTTCTTC
CSAGGEALYNEQFF
>TRBJ2-3|.|TRBV12-3/TRBV12-4|.
TGTGCCAGCAGTTTACTAGGCTCGACTACGCAGTATTTT
CASSLLGSTTQYF
>TRBJ2-1|TRBD2|TRBV7-2|many
TGTGCCAGCAGCTTAGTCGGGGGGGCAAACAATGAGCAGTTCTTC
CASSLVGGANNEQFF
>TRBJ1-2|.|TRBV20-1|many
TGCAGTGCTAAACCTGACAGTGCCGGGAACTATGGCTACACCTTC
CSAKPDSAGNYGYTF
>TRBJ2-3|.|TRBV11-2|few
TGTGCCAGCAGCTTAGATGGGCTCTCGGCCATCGCCACAGATACGCAGTATTTT
CASSLDGLSAIATDTQYF
>TRBJ2-3|.|TRBV7-6|many
TGTGCCAGCAGTCGAAGAGGAGATACGCAGTATTTT
CASSRRGDTQYF
>TRBJ2-5|.|TRBV11-2|many
TGTGCCAGCAGCTCCCCCAAGGGCGGAGAGACCCAGTACTTC
CASSSPKGGETQYF
>TRBJ1-2|.|TRBV6-2/TRBV6-3|.
TGTGCCAGCAGTCGCCCCGCTCAGAGATACACCTTC
CASSRPAQRYTF
>TRBJ1-3|.|TRBV20-1|few
TGCAGTGCTAACAGTAGAAACACCATATATTTT
CSANSRNTIYF
>TRBJ2-5|.|TRBV5-1|.
TGCGCCAGCAGCTTAAACAGGGCCGGGGAGACCCAGTACTTC
CASSLNRAGETQYF
>TRBJ2-5|TRBD2|TRBV29-1|few
TGCAGCGTCCCTACAGCTCAGGAGCGGGGGGAGACCCAGTACTTC
CSVPTAQERGETQYF
>TRBJ2-3|.|TRBV14|many
TGTGCCAGCAGCCAAGCCGGAACAGTCACAGATACGCAGTATTTT
CASSQAGTVTDTQYF
>TRBJ1-1|TRBD1|TRBV4-2|few
TGTGCCAGCAGCCAGGCCCTAGGGACAGGGGGGAACACTGAAGCTTTCTTT
CASSQALGTGGNTEAFF
>TRBJ1-1|.|TRBV5-1|.
TGCGCCAGCAGCTTTCGGGGTGAAGCTTTCTTT
CASSFRGEAFF
>TRBJ2-3|.|TRBV4-1|many
TGCGCCAGCAGCCAAGATCAATGGGGAAGTGCAGATACGCAGTATTTT
CASSQDQWGSADTQYF
>TRBJ2-2|.|TRBV9|many
TGTGCCAGCAGCGTAGAGGGCGGAACGAACACCGGGGAGCTGTTTTTT
CASSVEGGTNTGELFF